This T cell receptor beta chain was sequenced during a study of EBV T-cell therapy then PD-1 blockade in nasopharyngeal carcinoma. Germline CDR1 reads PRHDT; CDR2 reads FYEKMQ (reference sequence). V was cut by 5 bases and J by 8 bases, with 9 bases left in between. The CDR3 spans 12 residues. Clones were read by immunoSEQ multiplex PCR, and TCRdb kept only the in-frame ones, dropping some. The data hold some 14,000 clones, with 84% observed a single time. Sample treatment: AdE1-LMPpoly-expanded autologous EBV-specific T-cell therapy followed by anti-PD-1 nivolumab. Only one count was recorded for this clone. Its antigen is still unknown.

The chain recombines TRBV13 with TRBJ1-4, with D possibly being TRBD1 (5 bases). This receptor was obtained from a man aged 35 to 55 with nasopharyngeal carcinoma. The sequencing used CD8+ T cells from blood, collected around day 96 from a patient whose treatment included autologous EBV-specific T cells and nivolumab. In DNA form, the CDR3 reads TGTGCCAGCAGCGAAGGGACGGAAAAACTGTTTTTT. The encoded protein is CASSEGTEKLFF.